This T cell receptor beta chain came from a study of cytomegalovirus exposure and HLA in healthy donors. Study summary: Earlier findings included 100 million to 130 million unique TCR beta sequences obtained from 150 million to 200 million T cells. Study-level points and caveats: Sequencing likely produced, as an artifact, a cluster of highly shared sequence variants.

PCR was performed using 60 Vbeta and 13 Jbeta primers. The repertoire was sequenced with immunoSEQ multiplex PCR; TCRdb's copy has only in-frame clones and lacks some. This sample has tens of thousands of clones, with about 74% found just once. This clone was seen more than once but under ten times. Its antigen is unknown. Trimming took off 1 base at V and 4 bases at J, with 6 bases between the two ends. The V gene's germline CDR1 is SQVTM and CDR2 ANQGSEA. The CDR3 extends over 12 amino acids. This clonotype originated in a woman aged 45-60 years in good health and CMV-seropositive. The chain combines TRBV29-1 with TRBJ2-3; no clear D. Specimen: PBMCs. CDR3 in DNA: TGCAGCGTTGAAGTGGGCCCAGATACGCAGTATTTT. Protein: CSVEVGPDTQYF.